The clone carrying this T cell receptor (beta chain) was detected once. The study ran its PCR with 60 Vbeta and 13 Jbeta primers. The protocol was immunoSEQ multiplex PCR, while the TCRdb copy is restricted to in-frame clones and leaves out a portion. The top ten clones hold about 2.5% of a sample with 85,000 to 90,000 clones, 80% to 90% of them seen once. These data originate in a study of cytomegalovirus exposure and HLA in healthy donors. CDR3 length: 15 amino acids. The junction had 11 bases not matched to a gene; V was cut back by 10 bases and J by 4 bases. The V gene's germline CDR1 is SNHLY and CDR2 FYNNEI.

This receptor was identified in a man in his late teens or twenties in good health and CMV-seronegative. The rearrangement uses TRBV2 and TRBJ2-3; 10 nucleotides line up with TRBD2. The sequenced material came from PBMCs. The CDR3 coding sequence is TGTGCCATCCAGGGAACTAGCGGGAATGCAGATACGCAGTATTTT. Residues: CAIQGTSGNADTQYF.